This T cell receptor beta chain comes out of a study of HIV-infected patients and healthy controls (dated by TCRdb to between 2013 and 2015). About the full investigation: After three months of therapy, CD4 counts in about 90% of the 16 patients increased to a modest but significant degree while remaining below normal ranges. Patients lacked overall T-cell lymphocytopenia, and total CDR3 counts per chain did not differ significantly from controls. CD8 counts showed no consistent shift during early therapy, whereas the CD4:CD8 ratio rose slightly. Viral load fell below detection in most of the 16 patients by the second bleed and in all patients following a further year of therapy. The question the study tested was whether immune perturbation and reconstitution could be captured by deep TCR repertoire sequencing of small blood samples from HIV patients. Study-wide conclusions, independent of this receptor: The dynamics of distinct T-cell subpopulations could not be separated, and sequencing depth was restricted, because whole blood was used. Unequal numbers of distinct sequences between patients and controls complicated comparisons, and size-matching overweighted rare events from HIV-infected data. The apparent post-therapy recovery of the Gini index in HIV-infected patients was not reproduced in size-matched repertoire data. During therapy, HIV-associated CDR3s significantly decreased in frequency, while CMV-associated CDR3s did not change significantly, though most became more frequent. HLA typing of donors was not performed in the study. Only sixteen HIV-infected individuals were processed, which the authors considered a major limit on how widely the findings apply. By Jaccard index and by the count of highly shared sequences, healthy controls shared more CDR3s between individuals than HIV+ patients did. Roughly threefold more distinct CDR3s and higher Shannon diversity were observed in healthy control repertoires than in untreated HIV+ repertoires. Oligoclonality may be reflected in the significantly higher mean Gini indices of HIV-infected repertoires compared with controls. The pairing of alpha and beta chains was not determined in the samples. Eight alpha and eight beta V genes showed significantly different mean usage between HIV-infected patients and controls. Alpha-chain CDR3s from MAIT cells occurred at high frequency in healthy controls but were severely depleted in HIV+ repertoires. The observed differences in diversity were not explained by the slight differences in age and sex profiles between the study cohorts.

Whole blood was used without cell fractionation, so the repertoire reflected all unsorted peripheral T cells. For RNA extraction, a 2.5 ml sample of peripheral blood was drawn into Tempus tubes. The first sixteen eligible patients were processed from the enrolled HIV-infected adults, who had not yet received antiretroviral therapy and were about to begin treatment. Treatment interruptions were among the grounds for excluding patients from enrollment, as were febrile or AIDS-related illness, tumors, hepatitis B or C coinfection, immunomodulatory therapy and recent vaccination. Residual genomic DNA was removed with the TURBO-DNase kit and globin mRNA was depleted with GLOBINclear. The study collected pretreatment blood from HIV-infected patients just before antiretroviral therapy was started. Reverse transcription of approximately 530 ng RNA was performed with SuperScript III using primers directed against the alpha and beta constant regions. Separate alpha and beta chain libraries were made by chain-specific third strand synthesis with multiplexing indices. The protocol used a single primer pair to amplify all rearrangements within a chain, which avoided primer bias, and attached molecular barcodes to each cDNA molecule. The SP2 sequencing primer site and a random hexamer were carried on a 5' RACE adapter, to which purified cDNA was joined by T4 RNA Ligase 1. Second strand synthesis was primed from the SP2 site with Phusion polymerase, using slow temperature ramps to favor optimal annealing. Two random hexamer sequences, both added before amplification and joined together, made up the 12-nucleotide barcode of each molecule. An amplification PCR of roughly 25 cycles with P5s and P7 primers came after a short first PCR that had added P5 and P7 adapter elements plus a second index. The libraries went through around 28 PCR cycles in total, were quantified on a Qubit, were sized on a Bioanalyzer, and were diluted to 3 to 4 nM. The normalized libraries were sequenced on an Illumina MiSeq using 2 x 250 paired-end kits. MinElute columns were the means by which the reverse transcription reactions were cleaned up, and the reactions were eluted into approximately 10 ul Tris-Cl. Adapter ligations were incubated for roughly 25 hours at 16 degrees C and subsequently purified with AMPure XP beads at a 1:1 ratio. The authors' analysis ran thus. A modified Decombinator that output V, J, insert and barcode information was used to process the demultiplexed FASTQ files. Any sequence that shared a barcode yet differed from the dominant sequence was discarded as an error, and the number of original cDNA molecules was estimated by counting barcodes clustered at Levenshtein distance 3. For downstream analyses, the R packages ineq, vegan, igraph and RCytoscape were used, along with IMGT nomenclature and CDR3 definitions. The authors computed V gene usage over distinct sequences and counted each TCR a single time to avoid skew from clonal expansion. Similarity networks connected unique CDR3 amino acid sequences within a donor whenever two sequences differed by a single Levenshtein edit. The authors compiled published HIV-specific CDR3s (around 90 alpha, approximately 700 beta) and CMV-specific CDR3s (roughly 12 alpha, a few hundred beta) and searched for them in the repertoires. It was shown by random subsampling to size-matched repertoires that the decreased diversity of patients was not caused by their lower sequence numbers. TCRdb passed the public sequencing reads through fastp at Q25 and MiXCR, retaining productive beta sequences. For every CDR3 protein sequence, its rows merge into one entry that carries the most common genes and DNA. The V and J calls were not made by the authors but by TCRdb's processing. This sample is represented by about 620 distinct CDR3 sequences; around 70% of them were singletons. More than 20% of the sample comes from the top ten.

A remark on this clonotype: Its antigen is unknown. No base-level quality is on record; no much larger clone is a single base apart. The library was built for alpha chains, so this beta chain is an off-target read and its size means little.

For CDR1 and CDR2, the germline V gene (reference sequence) lists PRHDT and FYEKMQ. At the junction V is shortened by 1 base and J by 8 bases, with 12 bases in between. The CDR3 holds 14 amino acids from the cysteine to the phenylalanine. Only the CDR3 region is kept as DNA, spanning 42 bases read in frame from base 1. This clonotype was obtained from an adult with HIV infection. The rearrangement combines TRBV13 with TRBJ2-1; no D segment can be confidently identified. The source was blood, collected before antiretroviral therapy. The CDR3 reads as follows: CASSLDLERHEQFF. At the DNA level, the sequence is TGTGCCAGCAGCTTAGATCTAGAACGCCATGAGCAGTTCTTC.